This entry concerns a single T cell receptor beta chain. The sample comes from a study of blood T cell repertoires in COVID-19. Study-level information: Researchers got acute and convalescent COVID-19 samples from the United States, Italy and Spain. T cells, B-cell-depleted T cells, or PBMCs supplied cDNA or gDNA.

Under the authors' procedure: It was from reference gene primer amplification that nucleated cell counts were estimated. Repertoires were generated with immunoSEQ multiplex PCR, while TCRdb's copy carries only in-frame clones and drops some. For V, J and clone size, that table is used; D and trimming come from the DNA. The sample includes about 58,000 clones, almost 90% of them seen just once. The CDR3 covers 14 residues. CDR1 SGDLS and CDR2 YYNGEE come from the germline V gene. With 2 bases clipped from V and 6 bases from J, the junction kept 7 bases outside the gene matches. This receptor was taken from a woman aged 45-59 years with active or convalescent COVID-19. V gene TRBV9 combines with J gene TRBJ2-5, with 7 bases that match TRBD2. Sequencing used peripheral blood. CDR3 amino acids: CASSVATSSQTQYF. The CDR3 coding sequence is TGTGCCAGCAGCGTGGCGACTAGCAGCCAGACCCAGTACTTC.